These T cell receptor beta chains were read from a single sample in a study of cytomegalovirus exposure and HLA in healthy donors. TCRdb's table, derived via immunoSEQ multiplex PCR, lists solely in-frame clones and lacks some. The table records 150,000 to 200,000 clones, roughly three quarters of them present only once. The sample comprised PBMCs. The receptor source for this set is a young man in good health and CMV-seropositive. Each CDR3 is given with its conserved first and last residue. D genes are given only for firm matches. Size tells how often a clone was seen (once, few, many) or the class of an expanded clone, and some rows leave it out.

j_call | v_call | d_call | clone_size | cdr3_aa | cdr3_nt
TRBJ1-1 | TRBV5-8 | TRBD1 | . | CASSPRTGTGTAEAFF | TGTGCCAGCAGCCCTCGAACCGGGACAGGGACGGCTGAAGCTTTCTTT
TRBJ1-1 | TRBV11-2 | . | . | CASSFQGAEAFF | TGTGCCAGCAGCTTTCAGGGTGCTGAAGCTTTCTTT
TRBJ1-4 | TRBV7-9 | . | . | CASSLDIQNEKLFF | TGTGCCAGCAGCTTAGACATACAGAATGAAAAACTGTTTTTT
TRBJ2-1 | TRBV27 | . | . | CASSLSRDEQFF | TGTGCCAGCAGTTTATCCAGGGATGAGCAGTTCTTC
TRBJ1-4 | TRBV2 | . | . | CASSLRVPGEKLFF | TGTGCCAGCAGCCTCAGGGTCCCCGGCGAAAAACTGTTTTTT
TRBJ2-2 | TRBV10-3 | . | few | CAISEQAGELFF | TGTGCCATCAGTGAGCAGGCCGGGGAGCTGTTTTTT
TRBJ1-1 | TRBV7-9 | TRBD1 | . | CASSSSSTGGRTEAFF | TGTGCCAGCAGCTCTTCCTCGACAGGGGGGCGGACTGAAGCTTTCTTT
TRBJ2-3 | TRBV7-9 | TRBD2 | once | CASSSRLAGTDTQYF | TGTGCCAGCAGTTCCCGACTAGCCGGCACAGATACGCAGTATTTT
TRBJ2-2 | TRBV28 | . | few | CASSTEWGAENTGELFF | TGTGCCAGCAGTACCGAGTGGGGAGCAGAGAACACCGGGGAGCTGTTTTTT
TRBJ1-2 | TRBV2 | TRBD1 | . | CASSQQGTNYGYTF | TGTGCCAGCAGTCAACAGGGGACTAACTATGGCTACACCTTC
TRBJ1-2 | TRBV7-9 | . | . | CASSFRDTELYGYTF | TGTGCCAGCAGCTTCCGGGACACTGAACTATATGGCTACACCTTC
TRBJ2-3 | TRBV7-3 | . | few | CASSLSSYGDTQYF | TGTGCCAGCAGCTTAAGTTCCTACGGGGATACGCAGTATTTT
TRBJ2-1 | TRBV30 | TRBD2 | . | CAWARGAGGHEQFF | TGTGCCTGGGCCAGGGGAGCGGGGGGGCATGAGCAGTTCTTC
TRBJ1-1 | TRBV19 | . | . | CASSIGGYENTEAFF | TGTGCCAGTAGTATCGGGGGGTACGAGAACACTGAAGCTTTCTTT
TRBJ1-1 | TRBV7-9 | . | once | CASSLWHTNTEAFF | TGTGCCAGCAGCTTATGGCATACGAACACTGAAGCTTTCTTT
TRBJ1-2 | TRBV6-5 | TRBD1 | few | CASSYGTGNNYGYTF | TGTGCCAGCAGTTACGGGACAGGGAATAACTATGGCTACACCTTC
TRBJ2-2 | TRBV6-1 | TRBD2 | few | CASSKASGTSGGRDTGELFF | TGTGCCAGCAGTAAAGCCTCCGGGACTAGCGGAGGGAGGGATACCGGGGAGCTGTTTTTT
TRBJ1-4 | TRBV30 | TRBD1 | . | CAWSHRDRVWEKLFF | TGTGCCTGGAGCCACCGAGACAGGGTATGGGAAAAACTGTTTTTT
TRBJ1-1 | TRBV28 | TRBD1 | . | CASSSGTEAEAFF | TGTGCCAGCAGCTCCGGGACAGAAGCTGAAGCTTTCTTT
TRBJ2-1 | TRBV11-2 | TRBD2 | few | CASSLLAGGVGEQFF | TGTGCCAGCAGCTTACTAGCGGGAGGGGTGGGAGAGCAGTTCTTC
TRBJ2-5 | TRBV14 | . | . | CASSQELWRETQYF | TGTGCCAGCAGCCAAGAACTGTGGCGGGAGACCCAGTACTTC
TRBJ1-5 | TRBV19 | . | once | CASRTSDRRTQPQHF | TGTGCCAGTAGAACAAGCGACAGGCGTACCCAGCCCCAGCATTTT
TRBJ1-1 | TRBV19 | TRBD1 | few | CASSVGTGAMTEAFF | TGTGCCAGTAGTGTTGGGACAGGGGCAATGACTGAAGCTTTCTTT
TRBJ2-2 | TRBV2 | TRBD2 | once | CASSALGASGSNTGELFF | TGTGCCAGCAGTGCGTTAGGGGCTAGCGGATCGAACACCGGGGAGCTGTTTTTT
TRBJ2-6 | TRBV2 | . | . | CASSGVGGYLSGANVLTF | TGTGCCAGCAGTGGAGTAGGGGGTTACTTGTCTGGGGCCAACGTCCTGACTTTC
TRBJ1-6 | TRBV4-1 | . | once | CASSQDRIYNSPLHF | TGCGCCAGCAGCCAAGATCGTATCTATAATTCACCCCTCCACTTT
TRBJ2-2 | TRBV7-8 | TRBD2 | few | CASSFSVLAGGHTGELFF | TGTGCCAGCAGCTTTTCTGTACTAGCGGGAGGGCACACCGGGGAGCTGTTTTTT
TRBJ1-3 | TRBV2 | TRBD1 | . | CASSGTGTGISGNTIYF | TGTGCCAGCAGCGGTACCGGGACAGGGATCTCTGGAAACACCATATATTTT
TRBJ2-5 | TRBV15 | . | . | CATSRVPETQYF | TGTGCCACCAGCAGAGTCCCGGAGACCCAGTACTTC
TRBJ2-5 | TRBV19 | TRBD2 | . | CASSRLAGVQETQYF | TGTGCCAGTAGTCGACTAGCGGGGGTACAAGAGACCCAGTACTTC
TRBJ2-2 | TRBV4-1 | . | . | CASSQDFGSPGELFF | TGCGCCAGCAGCCAAGATTTCGGGTCTCCCGGGGAGCTGTTTTTT
TRBJ1-2 | TRBV5-1 | . | . | CASSLGREGDGLYGYTF | TGCGCCAGCAGCTTGGGGCGGGAAGGGGACGGTCTCTATGGCTACACCTTC
TRBJ2-2 | TRBV2 | . | . | CASSVRRANTGELFF | TGTGCCAGCAGTGTAAGGCGGGCTAACACCGGGGAGCTGTTTTTT
TRBJ2-3 | TRBV25-1 | TRBD2 | . | CASSESAGGRPLDTQYF | TGTGCCAGCAGTGAATCGGCGGGGGGGCGCCCCCTAGATACGCAGTATTTT
TRBJ1-2 | TRBV15 | . | few | CATSRGSGVGYTF | TGTGCCACCAGCAGAGGATCAGGGGTTGGCTACACCTTC
TRBJ1-3 | TRBV19 | . | . | CASSGSGGDTGNTIYF | TGTGCCAGTAGCGGGTCGGGAGGGGATACTGGAAACACCATATATTTT
TRBJ2-5 | TRBV19 | TRBD1 | . | CASSISTGPQETQYF | TGTGCCAGTAGTATATCGACAGGGCCCCAAGAGACCCAGTACTTC
TRBJ2-1 | TRBV10-2 | TRBD2 | . | CASSESTRGGLAGVGNEQFF | TGCGCCAGCAGTGAGTCGACTCGAGGGGGACTAGCGGGAGTAGGTAATGAGCAGTTCTTC
TRBJ1-1 | TRBV6-1 | TRBD1 | few | CASSRTGGGGAEAFF | TGTGCCAGCAGTCGGACAGGGGGCGGGGGCGCTGAAGCTTTCTTT
TRBJ1-5 | TRBV5-1 | . | . | CASSLNPGGDQPQHF | TGCGCCAGCAGCTTGAATCCGGGAGGGGATCAGCCCCAGCATTTT
TRBJ2-5 | TRBV30 | TRBD1 | once | CAWSVLDREETQYF | TGTGCCTGGAGTGTACTCGACAGGGAAGAGACCCAGTACTTC
TRBJ1-2 | TRBV6-4 | . | . | CASIYLGYTF | TGTGCCAGCATCTACCTGGGCTACACCTTC
TRBJ2-2 | TRBV30 | . | . | CAWGGARSFTGELFF | TGTGCCTGGGGGGGGGCTCGATCCTTCACCGGGGAGCTGTTTTTT
TRBJ1-2 | TRBV11-2 | . | . | CASSLDGYGYTF | TGTGCCAGCAGCTTAGACGGCTATGGCTACACCTTC
TRBJ1-5 | TRBV30 | TRBD1 | . | CAWSLQGGQPQHF | TGTGCCTGGAGTTTACAGGGGGGACAGCCCCAGCATTTT
TRBJ2-1 | TRBV27 | . | . | CASSLSRNEQFF | TGTGCCAGCAGTTTATCGAGAAATGAGCAGTTCTTC
TRBJ1-2 | TRBV6-1 | TRBD1 | once | CASRLTGDYGYTF | TGTGCCAGCAGATTGACAGGGGACTATGGCTACACCTTC
TRBJ2-4 | TRBV28 | TRBD1 | . | CASSQGEAKNIQYF | TGTGCCAGCAGCCAGGGGGAAGCCAAAAACATTCAGTACTTC
TRBJ1-2 | TRBV19 | . | . | CATPTGGGGYTF | TGTGCCACACCAACGGGGGGCGGCGGCTACACCTTC
TRBJ1-5 | TRBV7-9 | . | . | CASSLGDQPQHF | TGTGCCAGCAGCTTAGGCGATCAGCCCCAGCATTTT
TRBJ1-2 | TRBV7-2 | . | . | CASSLWAPGNYGYTF | TGTGCCAGCAGCTTATGGGCCCCGGGGAACTATGGCTACACCTTC
TRBJ1-5 | TRBV2 | . | . | CASSTSELADQPQHF | TGTGCCAGCAGTACGAGCGAACTAGCCGATCAGCCCCAGCATTTT
TRBJ1-2 | TRBV27 | TRBD1 | . | CASSLSGRTGQYGYTF | TGTGCCAGCAGTTTAAGTGGGAGGACAGGACAATATGGCTACACCTTC
TRBJ1-1 | TRBV14 | . | . | CASSRGREAFF | TGTGCCAGCAGCCGCGGAAGAGAAGCTTTCTTT
TRBJ1-2 | TRBV30 | . | once | CAGATLGYGYTF | TGTGCCGGGGCCACACTGGGATATGGCTACACCTTC
TRBJ2-1 | TRBV27 | . | . | CASSLAATNEQFF | TGTGCCAGCAGTTTAGCGGCGACCAATGAGCAGTTCTTC
TRBJ2-1 | TRBV6-1 | TRBD2 | . | CASGPGSSGGNEQFF | TGTGCCAGCGGCCCCGGTTCTAGCGGGGGGAATGAGCAGTTCTTC
TRBJ1-5 | TRBV18 | TRBD1 | once | CASSPDRAAQPQHF | TGTGCCAGCTCCCCGGACAGGGCGGCTCAGCCCCAGCATTTT